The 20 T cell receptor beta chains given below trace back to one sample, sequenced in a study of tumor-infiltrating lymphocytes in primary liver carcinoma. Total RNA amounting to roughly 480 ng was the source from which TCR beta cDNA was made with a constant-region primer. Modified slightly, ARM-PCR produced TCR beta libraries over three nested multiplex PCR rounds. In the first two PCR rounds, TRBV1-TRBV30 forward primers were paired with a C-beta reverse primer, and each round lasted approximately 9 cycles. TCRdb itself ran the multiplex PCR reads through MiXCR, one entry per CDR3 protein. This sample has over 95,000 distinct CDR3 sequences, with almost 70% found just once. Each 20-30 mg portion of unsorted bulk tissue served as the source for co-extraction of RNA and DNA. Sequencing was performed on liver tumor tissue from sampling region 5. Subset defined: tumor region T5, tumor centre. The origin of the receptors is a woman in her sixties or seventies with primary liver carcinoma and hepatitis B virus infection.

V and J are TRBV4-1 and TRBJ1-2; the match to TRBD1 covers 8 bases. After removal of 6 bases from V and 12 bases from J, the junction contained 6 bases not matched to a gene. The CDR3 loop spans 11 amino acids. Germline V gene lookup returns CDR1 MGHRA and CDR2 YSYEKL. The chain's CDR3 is CASSRDRSDTF. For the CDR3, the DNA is TGCGCCAGCAGTCGGGACAGGAGCGACACCTTC.

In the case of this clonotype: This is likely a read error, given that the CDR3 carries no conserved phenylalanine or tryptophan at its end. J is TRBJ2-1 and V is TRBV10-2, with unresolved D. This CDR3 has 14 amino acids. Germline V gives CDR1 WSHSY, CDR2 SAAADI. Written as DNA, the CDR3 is TGCGCCGGCAGAAAACGACGTGGAGACGATGAGCAGTTCCTC. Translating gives CAGRKRRGDDEQFL.

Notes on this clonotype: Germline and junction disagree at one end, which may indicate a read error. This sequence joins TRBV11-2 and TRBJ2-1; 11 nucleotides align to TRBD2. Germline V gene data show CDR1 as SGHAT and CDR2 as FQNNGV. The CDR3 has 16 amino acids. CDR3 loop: CVSSYGTSGGYNERFF. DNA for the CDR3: TGTGTCAGCAGCTATGGAACTAGCGGGGGATACAATGAGCGGTTCTTC.

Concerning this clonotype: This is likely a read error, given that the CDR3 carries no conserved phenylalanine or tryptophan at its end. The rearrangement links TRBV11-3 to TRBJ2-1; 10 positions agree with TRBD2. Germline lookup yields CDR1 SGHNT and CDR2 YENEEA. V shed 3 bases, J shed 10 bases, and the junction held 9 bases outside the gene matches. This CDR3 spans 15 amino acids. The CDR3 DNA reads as TGTGCCAGCAGCTTGGGCCTAGCGGGAGATAAGGAGCAGTTCTCC. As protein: CASSLGLAGDKEQFS.

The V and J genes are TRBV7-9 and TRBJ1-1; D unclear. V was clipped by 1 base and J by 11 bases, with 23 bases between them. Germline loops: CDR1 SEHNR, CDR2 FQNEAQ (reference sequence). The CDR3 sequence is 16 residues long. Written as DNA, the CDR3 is TGTGCCAGCAGCTTAGGCTCAAGCAGGCGGAACAGTGATGCTTTCTTT. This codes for CASSLGSSRRNSDAFF.

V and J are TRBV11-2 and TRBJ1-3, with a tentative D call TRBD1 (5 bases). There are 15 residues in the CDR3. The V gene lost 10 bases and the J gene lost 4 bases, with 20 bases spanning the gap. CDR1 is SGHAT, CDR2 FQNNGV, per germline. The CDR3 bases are TGTGCCAACAGTTCGACGGGGGAGGAGGGAAACACCATATATTTT. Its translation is CANSSTGEEGNTIYF.

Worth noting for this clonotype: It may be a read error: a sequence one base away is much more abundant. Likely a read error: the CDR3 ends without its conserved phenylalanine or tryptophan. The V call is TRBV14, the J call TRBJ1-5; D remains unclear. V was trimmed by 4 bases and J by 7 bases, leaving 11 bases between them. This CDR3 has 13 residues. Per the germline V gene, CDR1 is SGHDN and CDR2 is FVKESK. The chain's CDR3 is CASSLREWQPQHL. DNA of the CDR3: TGTGCCAGCAGCCTAAGAGAGTGGCAGCCCCAGCATCTT.

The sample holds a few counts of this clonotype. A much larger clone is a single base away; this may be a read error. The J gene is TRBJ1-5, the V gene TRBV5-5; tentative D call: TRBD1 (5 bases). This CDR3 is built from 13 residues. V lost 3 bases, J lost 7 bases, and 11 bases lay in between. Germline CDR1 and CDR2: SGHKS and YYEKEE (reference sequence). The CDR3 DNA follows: TGTGCCAGCAGCTCCCAGGGCGCGCAGCCCCAGCATTTT. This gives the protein CASSSQGAQPQHF.

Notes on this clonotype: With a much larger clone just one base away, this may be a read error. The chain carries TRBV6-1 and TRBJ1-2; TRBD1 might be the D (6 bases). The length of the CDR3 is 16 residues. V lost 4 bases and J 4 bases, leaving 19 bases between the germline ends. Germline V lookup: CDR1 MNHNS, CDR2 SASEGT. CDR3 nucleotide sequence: TGTGCCAGCAGTGCAGGGGCGGCTATCAATATCTATGGCTACACCTTC. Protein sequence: CASSAGAAINIYGYTF.

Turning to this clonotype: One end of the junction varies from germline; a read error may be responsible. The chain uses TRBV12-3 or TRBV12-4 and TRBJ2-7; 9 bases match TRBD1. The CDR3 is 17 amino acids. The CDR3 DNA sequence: TGTGTCAGCAGTTCCGACGGGGACAGGGCCCGTTACTACGAGCAGTACTTC. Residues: CVSSSDGDRARYYEQYF.

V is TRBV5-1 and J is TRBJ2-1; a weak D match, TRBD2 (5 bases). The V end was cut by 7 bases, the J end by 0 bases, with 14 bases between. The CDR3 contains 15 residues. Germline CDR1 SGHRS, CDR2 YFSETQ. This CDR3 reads CASGGSGSSYNEQFF. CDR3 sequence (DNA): TGCGCCAGCGGTGGGTCTGGGAGCTCCTACAATGAGCAGTTCTTC.

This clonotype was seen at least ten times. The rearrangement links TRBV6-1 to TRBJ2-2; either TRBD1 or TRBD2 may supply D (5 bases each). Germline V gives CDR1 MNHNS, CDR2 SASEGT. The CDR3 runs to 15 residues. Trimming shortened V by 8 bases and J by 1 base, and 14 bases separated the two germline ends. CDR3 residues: CASSPGRRNTGELFF. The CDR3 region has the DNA TGTGCCAGCTCTCCGGGACGGCGGAACACCGGGGAGCTGTTTTTT.

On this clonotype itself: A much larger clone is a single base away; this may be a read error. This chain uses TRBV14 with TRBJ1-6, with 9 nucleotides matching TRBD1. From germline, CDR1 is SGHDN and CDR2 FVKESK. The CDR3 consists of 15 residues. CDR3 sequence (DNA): TGTGCCCGCAGCTTGCTCGGGACAGGGAATTCACCCCTCCACTTT. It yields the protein CARSLLGTGNSPLHF.

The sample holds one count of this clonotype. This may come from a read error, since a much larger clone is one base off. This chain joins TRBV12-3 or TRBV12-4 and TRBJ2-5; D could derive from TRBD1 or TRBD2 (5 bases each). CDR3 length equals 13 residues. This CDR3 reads CASSPPLGETHYF. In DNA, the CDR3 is TGTGCCAGCAGCCCACCCCTGGGGGAGACCCACTACTTC.

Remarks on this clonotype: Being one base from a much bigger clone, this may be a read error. This CDR3 is CTSSLGGLFGNTIYF. The CDR3, as DNA: TGTACCAGCAGCTTGGGCGGACTATTTGGAAACACCATATATTTT. V is TRBV5-6 and J is TRBJ1-3; no clear D gene. Germline CDR1 reads SGHDT; CDR2 reads YYEEEE. The CDR3 contains 15 residues. Full variable domain (missing parts from reference TRBV5-6 and TRBJ1-3): DAGVTQSPTHLIKTRGQQVTLRCSPKSGHDTVSWYQQALGQGPQFIFQYYEEEERQRGNFPDRFSGHQFPNYSSELNVNALLLGDSALYLCTSSLGGLFGNTIYFGEGSWLTVV.

CDR3 residues: CVNSQPQRRDTEAFF. The CDR3 DNA reads TGTGTCAACAGCCAGCCTCAGAGGAGGGACACTGAAGCTTTCTTT. The chain has TRBV4-2 and TRBJ1-1, with D uncertain. Germline values: CDR1 LGHNA, CDR2 YNFKEQ. This CDR3 contains 15 residues.

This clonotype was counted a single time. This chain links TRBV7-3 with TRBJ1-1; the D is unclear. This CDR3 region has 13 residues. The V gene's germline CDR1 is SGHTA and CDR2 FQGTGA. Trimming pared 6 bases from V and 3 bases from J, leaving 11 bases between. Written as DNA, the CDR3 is TGTGCCAGCAGATCAAGTGCTCACACTGAAGCTTTCTTT. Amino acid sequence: CASRSSAHTEAFF.

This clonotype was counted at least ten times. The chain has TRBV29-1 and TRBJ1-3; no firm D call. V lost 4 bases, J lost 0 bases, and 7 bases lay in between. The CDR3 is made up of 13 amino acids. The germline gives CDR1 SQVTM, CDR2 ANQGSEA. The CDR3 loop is CSVGLSSGNTIYF. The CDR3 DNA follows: TGCAGCGTTGGACTTTCCTCTGGAAACACCATATATTTT.

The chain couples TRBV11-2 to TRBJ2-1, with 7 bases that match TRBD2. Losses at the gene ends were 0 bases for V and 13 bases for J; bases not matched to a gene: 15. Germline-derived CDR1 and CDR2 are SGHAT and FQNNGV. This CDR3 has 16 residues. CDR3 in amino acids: CASSLERLTGGGEQFF. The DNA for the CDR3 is TGTGCCAGCAGCTTAGAGCGGCTAACGGGAGGTGGTGAACAGTTCTTC.

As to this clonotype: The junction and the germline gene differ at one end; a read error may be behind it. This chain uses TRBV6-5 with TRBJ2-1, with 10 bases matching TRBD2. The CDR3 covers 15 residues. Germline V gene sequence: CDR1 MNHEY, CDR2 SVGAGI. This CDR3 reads CASRRGTSEYNEEFF. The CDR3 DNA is TGTGCCAGTCGTCGGGGGACTAGCGAGTACAATGAGGAGTTCTTC.